This T cell receptor beta chain comes out of a study of blood T cells in healthy people across ages. A sample-barcoded 5' primer and a J-beta primer mix were used in a second PCR of roughly 7 to 11 cycles. Each CDR3 protein is one row after TCRdb ran MiXCR on the 5' RACE reads. Altogether around 500,000 distinct CDR3 sequences are present, around 27% being singletons, with the ten largest covering approximately 3.6%. General study findings and limits: Older age coincided with a roughly linear decline in TCR beta diversity per million T cells.

About this clonotype itself: The antigen remains undetermined.

This CDR3 has 14 residues. CDR1 DFQATT and CDR2 SNEGSKA come from the germline V gene (reference sequence). This same sample was also taken into another study, of T cells of mothers and their children. Per that paper: From each mother came over 8.5 million TCR beta CDR3 reads, and from each child came 2.5 million to 3 million.

The rearrangement joins TRBV20-1 to TRBJ2-5; D is possibly TRBD2 (6 bases). The assigned J gene may be wrong: the sequence end matches TRBJ2-7 better. Sequencing was carried out using blood. The origin of this receptor is a boy between 2 and 15 years old in good health. CDR3 coding DNA: TGCAGTGCTAGGCCCCGGGACTTGCACTACGAGCAGTACTTC. Its translation: CSARPRDLHYEQYF.